Listed here are 27 T cell receptor beta chains from one sample, sequenced in a study of blood T cell repertoires in COVID-19. Measured with immunoSEQ multiplex PCR; TCRdb has only the in-frame clones, and not every one. The data show some 110,000 clones, approximately 86% seen once. The sample was peripheral blood. The origin of the receptors is a middle-aged man with acute or convalescent COVID-19.

The chain combines TRBV30 with TRBJ1-2; no clear D gene. This CDR3 contains 14 residues. Trimming cost V 0 bases and J 5 bases, with 13 bases left between them. Germline V gene sequence: CDR1 GTSNPN, CDR2 SVGIG (reference sequence). CDR3 DNA sequence: TGTGCCTGGAGTGTACTAACGGAGACTTATGGCTACACCTTC. Translated: CAWSVLTETYGYTF.

The chain couples TRBV19 to TRBJ2-5; D unresolved. CDR1 is LNHDA, CDR2 SQIVND, per germline (reference sequence). The V and J ends lost 3 bases and 4 bases respectively, with 9 bases between them. The CDR3 covers 13 residues. CDR3 residues: CASSMGLRETQYF. The DNA for the CDR3 is TGTGCCAGTAGTATGGGCCTCCGAGAGACCCAGTACTTC.

CDR3 amino acids: CASSRGDYNEQFF. CDR3 DNA: TGCGCCAGCAGCCGCGGGGATTACAATGAGCAGTTCTTC. The chain couples TRBV5-1 to TRBJ2-1; possibly TRBD2 for D (6 bases). Germline-derived CDR1 and CDR2 are SGHRS and YFSETQ. Between the trimmed V and J ends, which lost 4 bases and 4 bases, there was a span of 9 bases. The CDR3 spans 13 residues.

The chain is built from TRBV19 and TRBJ2-5, with 7 bases lining up with TRBD1. V was clipped by 4 bases and J by 0 bases; unmatched bases: 5. CDR1 and CDR2 from the germline V gene are LNHDA and SQIVND (reference sequence). This CDR3 region has 15 residues. CDR3 coding DNA: TGTGCCAGTAGTAAGCAGGGGGTTTACCAAGAGACCCAGTACTTC. This translates into CASSKQGVYQETQYF.

The rearrangement joins TRBV19 to TRBJ2-1, with D maybe TRBD1 (6 bases). V was pared by 8 bases and J by 7 bases, with 9 bases between. The CDR3 has 11 amino acids. CDR1 LNHDA and CDR2 SQIVND come from the germline V gene (reference sequence). For the CDR3, the DNA is TGTGCCAGTTCACAGGGAAATGAGCAGTTCTTC. This sequence encodes CASSQGNEQFF. The variable domain in full, with the rest retrieved from reference TRBV19 and TRBJ2-1, is DGGITQSPKYLFRKEGQNVTLSCEQNLNHDAMYWYRQDPGQGLRLIYYSQIVNDFQKGDIAEGYSVSREKKESFPLTVTSAQKNPTAFYLCASSQGNEQFFGPGTRLTVL.

The chain carries TRBV27 and TRBJ2-3, with 8 bases fitting TRBD2. The germline V gene has CDR1 MNHEY and CDR2 SMNVEV (reference sequence). CDR3 length: 18 residues. The J segment lost 1 base and the V segment lost 4 bases, leaving 13 bases of the junction unmatched. The CDR3 loop reads CASSSLGGAGARTDTQYF. In DNA form, the CDR3 reads TGTGCCAGCAGTTCCCTGGGGGGAGCGGGGGCCCGCACAGATACGCAGTATTTT.

The CDR3 region has the DNA TGTGCCAGCTCACCACGGGGACAGGTGAACACTGAAGCTTTCTTT. Amino acid sequence: CASSPRGQVNTEAFF. The chain couples TRBV18 to TRBJ1-1, with 8 bases matching TRBD1. The V gene's germline CDR1 is KGHSH and CDR2 LQKENI. This CDR3 contains 15 residues. Unmatched junction bases numbered 1, after V lost 1 base and J lost 0 bases.

There are a few counts of this clone. The chain has TRBV7-9 and TRBJ2-2; a weak D match, TRBD2 (5 bases). Trimming cost V 1 base and J 6 bases, with 12 bases left between them. The germline V gene encodes CDR1 SEHNR and CDR2 FQNEAQ (reference sequence). CDR3 size: 15 residues. The CDR3 region is CASSLEFPGAGELFF. The CDR3 nucleotides are TGTGCCAGCAGCTTAGAATTTCCCGGGGCCGGGGAGCTGTTTTTT.

The chain has TRBV4-2 and TRBJ1-5; tentative D call: TRBD1 (5 bases). The CDR3 length is 15 residues. Trimming took off 1 base at V and 2 bases at J, with 9 bases between the two ends. In germline, CDR1 is LGHNA, CDR2 YNFKEQ. CDR3: CASSQGRAGNQPQHF. The DNA of the CDR3 is TGTGCCAGCAGCCAAGGCAGGGCCGGCAATCAGCCCCAGCATTTT.

Only one count was recorded for this clone. The chain uses TRBV6-5 and TRBJ1-5, with 9 bases identical to TRBD1. CDR3 length: 15 amino acids. The germline V gene encodes CDR1 MNHEY and CDR2 SVGAGI. With V trimmed by 6 bases and J by 3 bases, 6 bases remained unmatched. CDR3 amino acids: CASSLTGGNNQPQHF. CDR3 nucleotide sequence: TGTGCCAGCAGCCTCACAGGGGGCAACAATCAGCCCCAGCATTTT.

The rearrangement joins TRBV14 to TRBJ2-7, with D perhaps matching TRBD1 (5 bases). V gave up 4 bases and J gave up 2 bases, with 12 bases separating them. This CDR3 spans 14 amino acids. The germline gives CDR1 SGHDN, CDR2 FVKESK. DNA for the CDR3: TGTGCCAGCAGCCCGTACAGGCCCGCCTACGAGCAGTACTTC. The encoded protein is CASSPYRPAYEQYF.

This chain connects TRBV5-1 to TRBJ2-3, with 7 bases aligning to TRBD1. Trimming removed 8 bases from V and 5 bases from J; junction bases left unmatched: 11. CDR1 and CDR2 from the germline V gene are SGHRS and YFSETQ. The CDR3 is 14 amino acids. CDR3 sequence reads: CASTTGLVKDTQYF. The CDR3 DNA reads TGCGCCAGTACGACAGGGCTGGTCAAAGATACGCAGTATTTT.

The CDR3 DNA is TGTGCCAGCAGCGAAGCCCCAGAGGGCGGGGAGCTGTTTTTT. Its protein product is CASSEAPEGGELFF. This chain connects TRBV3-1 (or the pseudogene TRBV3-2) to TRBJ2-2; D is possibly TRBD2 (5 bases). Trimming left V 5 bases short and J 7 bases short, with 14 bases between. The CDR3 is 14 residues long. CDR1 and CDR2 (germline): LGHDT, YNNKEL (reference sequence).

The rearrangement uses TRBV19 and TRBJ2-4; the D gene is possibly TRBD2 (5 bases). This CDR3 is built from 12 residues. CDR1 and CDR2 from the germline V gene are LNHDA and SQIVND (reference sequence). The V end was cut by 5 bases, the J end by 8 bases, with 10 bases between. CDR3 region: CASSSGSDIQYF. DNA for the CDR3: TGTGCCAGTAGTTCGGGGTCGGACATTCAGTACTTC.

The chain has TRBV2 and TRBJ1-3; D is unresolved. This CDR3 has 14 residues. Germline loops: CDR1 SNHLY, CDR2 FYNNEI. V was pared by 6 bases and J by 3 bases, with 12 bases between. CDR3 residues: CASSGIGGGNTIYF. In nucleotides, the CDR3 is TGTGCCAGCAGCGGTATCGGTGGTGGAAACACCATATATTTT.

This rearrangement joins TRBV19 to TRBJ1-1, with D perhaps matching TRBD1 (5 bases). The germline V gene encodes CDR1 LNHDA and CDR2 SQIVND (reference sequence). Trimming removed 3 bases at V and 3 bases at J, with 11 bases between. The CDR3 runs to 14 residues. CDR3 residues: CASSILGGDTEAFF. Here the CDR3 DNA reads TGTGCCAGTAGTATCCTCGGGGGAGACACTGAAGCTTTCTTT.

This clone has a single count. V usage is TRBV2 and J usage is TRBJ2-7, with D maybe TRBD1 (5 bases). The length of the CDR3 is 11 residues. Per germline, CDR1 SNHLY and CDR2 FYNNEI. The V and J ends lost 7 bases and 7 bases respectively, with 11 bases between them. CDR3 DNA sequence: TGTGCCAGCAAGGCAGGGTTGGAGCAGTACTTC. Translated, it gives CASKAGLEQYF. Full variable domain (rest looked up from reference TRBV2 and TRBJ2-7): EPEVTQTPSHQVTQMGQEVILRCVPISNHLYFYWYRQILGQKVEFLVSFYNNEISEKSEIFDDQFSVERPDGSNFTLKIRSTKLEDSAMYFCASKAGLEQYFGPGTRLTVT.

V is TRBV30 and J is TRBJ1-6, with D uncertain. V shed 2 bases and J shed 4 bases, with 18 bases lying between them. This CDR3 is 17 amino acids long. CDR1 GTSNPN and CDR2 SVGIG come from the germline V gene (reference sequence). The CDR3 nucleotides are TGTGCCTGGAGTACCAACACCGGGAGCTCTTATAATTCACCCCTCCACTTT. Translation gives CAWSTNTGSSYNSPLHF. Together with reference TRBV30 and TRBJ1-6, the CDR3 gives the full variable domain: SQTIHQWPATLVQPVGSPLSLECTVEGTSNPNLYWYRQAAGRGLQLLFYSVGIGQISSEVPQNLSASRPQDRQFILSSKKLLLSDSGFYLCAWSTNTGSSYNSPLHFGNGTRLTVT.

The V call is TRBV4-2, the J call TRBJ1-2; 12 bases fit TRBD1. V dropped 2 bases and J dropped 3; count of bases not matched to a gene: 4. The CDR3 has 16 amino acids. CDR1 is LGHNA and CDR2 is YNFKEQ in the germline V gene. This chain's CDR3 is CASSQWGQGAHYGYTF. CDR3 DNA: TGTGCCAGCAGCCAATGGGGACAGGGGGCCCACTATGGCTACACCTTC.

V gene TRBV7-9 combines with J gene TRBJ2-1, with 11 bases matching TRBD2. This CDR3 contains 15 residues. CDR1 and CDR2 from the germline V gene are SEHNR and FQNEAQ (reference sequence). V lost 5 bases, J lost 3 bases, and 3 bases stayed unmatched. The CDR3 nucleotides are TGTGCCAGCAGCAAGGGACTAGCGGACTACAATGAGCAGTTCTTC. Protein sequence: CASSKGLADYNEQFF.

The V gene is TRBV30, the J gene TRBJ2-1; weak D call: TRBD2 (6 bases). CDR3 length: 15 residues. CDR1 and CDR2 from the germline V gene are GTSNPN and SVGIG (reference sequence). Trimming took off 0 bases at V and 0 bases at J, with 9 bases between the two ends. In nucleotides, the CDR3 is TGTGCCTGGAGTGTAGGAGGGAGCTCCTACAATGAGCAGTTCTTC. It codes for CAWSVGGSSYNEQFF. Supplemented by reference TRBV30 and TRBJ2-1, the full variable domain reads SQTIHQWPATLVQPVGSPLSLECTVEGTSNPNLYWYRQAAGRGLQLLFYSVGIGQISSEVPQNLSASRPQDRQFILSSKKLLLSDSGFYLCAWSVGGSSYNEQFFGPGTRLTVL.

DNA of the CDR3: TGCGCCAGCAGCTTGGGGACAGGGGGGCAGCCCCAGCATTTT. It translates to CASSLGTGGQPQHF. This rearrangement joins TRBV5-1 to TRBJ1-5; 10 positions match TRBD1. The germline V gene encodes CDR1 SGHRS and CDR2 YFSETQ. Trimming took 0 bases from V and 7 from J; bases not matched to a gene: 1. The CDR3 is 14 residues long.

The V call is TRBV6-1, the J call TRBJ1-2; no reliable D call. The CDR3 loop spans 14 amino acids. Trimming pared 1 base from V and 4 bases from J, leaving 10 bases between. The germline gives CDR1 MNHNS, CDR2 SASEGT. The CDR3 loop is CASSEGGGSYGYTF. The CDR3 DNA sequence: TGTGCCAGCAGTGAAGGCGGCGGGAGCTATGGCTACACCTTC.

This chain joins TRBV12-3 or TRBV12-4 and TRBJ1-2, with a weak D call TRBD1 (5 bases). CDR3 size: 13 residues. The V end was cut by 6 bases, the J end by 4 bases, with 12 bases between. In nucleotides, the CDR3 is TGTGCCAGCAGCCAGACAGTCCTCTATGGCTACACCTTC. This sequence encodes CASSQTVLYGYTF.

J is TRBJ2-7 and V is TRBV30, with 9 bases matching TRBD2. The J segment lost 2 bases and the V segment lost 0 bases, leaving 2 bases of the junction unmatched. CDR3 length: 14 residues. Germline values: CDR1 GTSNPN, CDR2 SVGIG (reference sequence). The CDR3: CAWSVSSGAYEQYF. CDR3 DNA: TGTGCCTGGAGTGTATCTAGCGGGGCCTACGAGCAGTACTTC.

The chain uses TRBV9 and TRBJ2-5, with D maybe TRBD2 (6 bases). Germline lookup yields CDR1 SGDLS and CDR2 YYNGEE. V shed 4 bases and J shed 5 bases, with 15 bases lying between them. The CDR3 is 14 amino acids. CDR3 sequence (DNA): TGTGCCAGCAGCCCGACGGCGGGAATGGAGACCCAGTACTTC. It translates to CASSPTAGMETQYF. Full variable domain (outside the CDR3, taken from reference TRBV9 and TRBJ2-5): DSGVTQTPKHLITATGQRVTLRCSPRSGDLSVYWYQQSLDQGLQFLIQYYNGEERAKGNILERFSAQQFPDLHSELNLSSLELGDSALYFCASSPTAGMETQYFGPGTRLLVL.

V and J are TRBV7-9 and TRBJ2-1; 8 nucleotides match TRBD2. The CDR3 sequence is 14 residues long. Per germline, CDR1 SEHNR and CDR2 FQNEAQ (reference sequence). V gave up 5 bases and J gave up 3 bases; unmatched junction bases: 3. The CDR3: CASSLSGDYNEQFF. The CDR3 nucleotides read TGTGCCAGCAGCCTTAGCGGGGACTACAATGAGCAGTTCTTC.